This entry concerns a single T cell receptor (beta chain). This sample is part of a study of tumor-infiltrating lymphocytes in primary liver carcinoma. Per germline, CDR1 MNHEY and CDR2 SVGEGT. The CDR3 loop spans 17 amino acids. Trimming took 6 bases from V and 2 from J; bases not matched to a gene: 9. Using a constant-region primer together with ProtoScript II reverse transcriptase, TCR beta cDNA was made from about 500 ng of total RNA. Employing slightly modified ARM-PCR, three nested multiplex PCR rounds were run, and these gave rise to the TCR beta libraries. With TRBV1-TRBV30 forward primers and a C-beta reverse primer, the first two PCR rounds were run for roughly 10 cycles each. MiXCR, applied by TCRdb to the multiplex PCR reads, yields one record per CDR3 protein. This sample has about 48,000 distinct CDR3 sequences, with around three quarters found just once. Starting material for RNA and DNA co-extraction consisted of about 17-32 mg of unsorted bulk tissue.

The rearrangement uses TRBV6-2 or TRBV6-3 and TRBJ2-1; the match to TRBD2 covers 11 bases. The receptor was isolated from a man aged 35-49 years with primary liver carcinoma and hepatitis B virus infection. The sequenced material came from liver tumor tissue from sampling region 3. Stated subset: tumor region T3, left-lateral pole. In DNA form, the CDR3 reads TGTGCCAGCAGCGACCCAACTAGCGGGGGAACCTACAATGAGCAGTTCTTC. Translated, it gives CASSDPTSGGTYNEQFF.